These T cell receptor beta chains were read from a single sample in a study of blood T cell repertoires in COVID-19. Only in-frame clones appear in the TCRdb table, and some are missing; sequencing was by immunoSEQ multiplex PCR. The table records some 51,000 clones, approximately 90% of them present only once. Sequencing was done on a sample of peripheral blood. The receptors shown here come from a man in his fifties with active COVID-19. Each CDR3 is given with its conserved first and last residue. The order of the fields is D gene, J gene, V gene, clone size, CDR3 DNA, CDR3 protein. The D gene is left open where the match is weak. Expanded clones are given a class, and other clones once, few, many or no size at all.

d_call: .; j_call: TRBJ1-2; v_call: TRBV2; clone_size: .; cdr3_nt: TGTGCCAGCAGAGGGGGGGCCGAGGGCTACACCTTC; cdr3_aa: CASRGGAEGYTF
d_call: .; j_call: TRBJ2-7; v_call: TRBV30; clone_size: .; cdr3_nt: TGTGCCTGGAGAGCGGCAACCTACGAGCAGTACTTC; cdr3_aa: CAWRAATYEQYF
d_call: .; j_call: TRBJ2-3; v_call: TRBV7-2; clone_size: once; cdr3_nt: TGTGCCAGCAGCTTAGGCGCCGGCACAGATACGCAGTATTTT; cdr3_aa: CASSLGAGTDTQYF
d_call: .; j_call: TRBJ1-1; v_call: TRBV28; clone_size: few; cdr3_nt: TGTGCCAGCAGTTATATAGCAGCGAACACTGAAGCTTTCTTT; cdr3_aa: CASSYIAANTEAFF
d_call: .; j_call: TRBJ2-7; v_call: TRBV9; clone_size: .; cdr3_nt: TGTGCCAGCAGCGTAGATAGGGGTACTGCCTACGAGCAGTACTTC; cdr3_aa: CASSVDRGTAYEQYF
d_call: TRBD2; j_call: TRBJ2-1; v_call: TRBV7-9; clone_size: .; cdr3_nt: TGTGCCAGCAGCGCCAGCGGGAGGTTCAACAATGAGCAGTTCTTC; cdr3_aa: CASSASGRFNNEQFF
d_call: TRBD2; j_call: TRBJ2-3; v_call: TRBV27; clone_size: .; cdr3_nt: TGTGCCAGCAGTTTGGACCGCGGGGGGGCCTCAGATACGCAGTATTTT; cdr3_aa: CASSLDRGGASDTQYF
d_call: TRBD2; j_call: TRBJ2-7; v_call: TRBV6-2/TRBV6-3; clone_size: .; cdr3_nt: TGTGCCAGCAGCTATCTAGCGGGGGACTCCTACGAGCAGTACTTC; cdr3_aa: CASSYLAGDSYEQYF
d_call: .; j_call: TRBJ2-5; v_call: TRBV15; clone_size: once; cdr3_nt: TGTGCCACCAGCAGAGATCGCAGGGTAGCAGAGACCCAGTACTTC; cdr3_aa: CATSRDRRVAETQYF
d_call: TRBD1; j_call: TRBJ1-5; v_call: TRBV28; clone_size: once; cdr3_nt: TGTGCCAGCGTAGGGGGCGTGGGCGGCAATCAGCCCCAGCATTTT; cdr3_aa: CASVGGVGGNQPQHF
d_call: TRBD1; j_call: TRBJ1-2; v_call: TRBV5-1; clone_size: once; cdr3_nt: TGCGCCAGCAGCTCAAAGACAGGGCAAGAGAGCTACACCTTC; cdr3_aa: CASSSKTGQESYTF
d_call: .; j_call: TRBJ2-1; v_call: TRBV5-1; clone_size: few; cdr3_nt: TGCGCCAGCAGCTTGGTGAACGGTTACAATGAGCAGTTCTTC; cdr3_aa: CASSLVNGYNEQFF
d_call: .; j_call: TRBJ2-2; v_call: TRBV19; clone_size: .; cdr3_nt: TGTGCCAGTAGTATAGATGCGACTGGCGGGGAGCTGTTTTTT; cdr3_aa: CASSIDATGGELFF
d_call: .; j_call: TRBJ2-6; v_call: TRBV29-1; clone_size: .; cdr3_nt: TGCAGCGTAGCCCGCTCTGGGGCCAACGTCCTGACTTTC; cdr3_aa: CSVARSGANVLTF
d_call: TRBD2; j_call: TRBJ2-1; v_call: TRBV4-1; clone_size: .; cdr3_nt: TGCGCCAGCAGCCATTCTCCCCGACTAGCGGGTAGCTCCTACAATGAGCAGTTCTTC; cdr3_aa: CASSHSPRLAGSSYNEQFF
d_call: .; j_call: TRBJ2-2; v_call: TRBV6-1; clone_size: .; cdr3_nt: TGTGCCAGCAGTGGTTTCAGGGGTGGTGGCACCGGGGAGCTGTTTTTT; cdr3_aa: CASSGFRGGGTGELFF
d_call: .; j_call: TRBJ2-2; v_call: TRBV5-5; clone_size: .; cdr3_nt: TGTGCCAGCAGCTTTATTGTTGCCGGGGAGCTGTTTTTT; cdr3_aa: CASSFIVAGELFF
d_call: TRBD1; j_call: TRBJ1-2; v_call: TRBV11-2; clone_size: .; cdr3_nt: TGTGCCAGCAGCCCCGGGACAGCCCTGGACTATGGCTACACCTTC; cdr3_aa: CASSPGTALDYGYTF
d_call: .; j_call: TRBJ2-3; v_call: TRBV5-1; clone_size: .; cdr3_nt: TGCGCCAGCAGCTTGCCCAACTACGGGGGTACGCAGTATTTT; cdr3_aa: CASSLPNYGGTQYF
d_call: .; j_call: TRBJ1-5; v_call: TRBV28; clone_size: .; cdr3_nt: TGTGCCAGCAGTTTAACCCCAACCGCGACATATAGCAATCAGCCCCAGCATTTT; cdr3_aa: CASSLTPTATYSNQPQHF
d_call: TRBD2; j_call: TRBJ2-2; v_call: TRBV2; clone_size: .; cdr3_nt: TGTGCCACGGGGGGGGCCGGGGAGCTGTTTTTT; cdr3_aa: CATGGAGELFF
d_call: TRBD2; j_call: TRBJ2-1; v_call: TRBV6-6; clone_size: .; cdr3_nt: TGTGCCAGCAGTGCTCCTTCGGGGGGATCCTACAATGAGCAGTTCTTC; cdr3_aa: CASSAPSGGSYNEQFF
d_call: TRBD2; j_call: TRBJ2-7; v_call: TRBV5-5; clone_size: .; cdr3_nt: TGTGCCAGCAGCTTGGCCGCTAGCGGGGGATCCTACGAGCAGTACTTC; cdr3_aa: CASSLAASGGSYEQYF
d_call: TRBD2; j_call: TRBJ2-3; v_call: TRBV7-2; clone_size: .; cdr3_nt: TGTGCCAGCAGCGCCAGAGGGCGTAGGGCTAGCGGGAGAACAGATACGCAGTATTTT; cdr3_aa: CASSARGRRASGRTDTQYF
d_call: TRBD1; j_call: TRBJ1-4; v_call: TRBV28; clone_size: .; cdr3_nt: TGTGCCAGCAGCCTCGACAGGGCTAGAAAACTGTTTTTT; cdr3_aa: CASSLDRARKLFF
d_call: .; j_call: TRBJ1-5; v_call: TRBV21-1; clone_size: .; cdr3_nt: TGTGCCAGCAGCAAAGGTTTGCGGAGGGGAAGGGGAATTTTT; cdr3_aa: CASSKGLRRGRGIF
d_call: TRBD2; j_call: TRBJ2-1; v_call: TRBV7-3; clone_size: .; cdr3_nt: TGTGCCAGCAGCCAAAGCCCTAGCGGTTACAATGAGCAGTTCTTC; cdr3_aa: CASSQSPSGYNEQFF
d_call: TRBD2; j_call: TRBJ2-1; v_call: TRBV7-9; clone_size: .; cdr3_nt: TGTGCCAGCAGCCAAAGCGGGAGGGGTGAGCAGTTCTTC; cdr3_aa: CASSQSGRGEQFF
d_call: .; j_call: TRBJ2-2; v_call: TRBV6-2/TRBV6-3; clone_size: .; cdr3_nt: TGTGCCAGCAGTTACTCGAGTCGACTGAACGGGGAGCTGTTTTTT; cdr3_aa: CASSYSSRLNGELFF
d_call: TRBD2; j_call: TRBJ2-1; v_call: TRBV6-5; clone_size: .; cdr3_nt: TGTGCCAGCGAGCCGGCCGCGGGGGGCCGCAATGAGCAGTTCTTC; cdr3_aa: CASEPAAGGRNEQFF
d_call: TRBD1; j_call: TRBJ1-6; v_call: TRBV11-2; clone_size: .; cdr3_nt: TGTGCCAGCAGCCGGAACGGGGACAGGGAGAATTCACCCCTCCACTTT; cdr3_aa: CASSRNGDRENSPLHF
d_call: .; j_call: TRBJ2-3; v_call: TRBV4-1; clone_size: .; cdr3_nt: TGCGCCAGCATGGGGGGTACGCAGTATTTT; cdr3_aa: CASMGGTQYF
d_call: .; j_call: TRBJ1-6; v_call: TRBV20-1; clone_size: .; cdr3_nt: TGCAGTGCTAGTATCCGGACAAGTAATTCACCCCTCCACTTT; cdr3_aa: CSASIRTSNSPLHF
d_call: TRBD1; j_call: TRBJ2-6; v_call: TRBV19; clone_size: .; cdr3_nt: TGTGCCAGTAAGAAGGGGGCGCAGTCTGGGGCCAACGTCCTGACTTTC; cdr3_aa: CASKKGAQSGANVLTF
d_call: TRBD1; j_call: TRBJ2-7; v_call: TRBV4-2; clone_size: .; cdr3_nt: TGTGCCAGCAGCCGGGACCTCAGGGGGTACGAGCAGTACTTC; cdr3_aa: CASSRDLRGYEQYF
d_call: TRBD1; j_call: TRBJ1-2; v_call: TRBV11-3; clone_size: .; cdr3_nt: TGTGCCAGCAGCCAAGGGACAGGGCCCAACTATGGCTACACCTTC; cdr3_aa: CASSQGTGPNYGYTF
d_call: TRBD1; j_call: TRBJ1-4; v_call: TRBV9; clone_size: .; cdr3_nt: TGTGCCAGCAGCGCTGAACCCGGGACAGCTAATGAAAAACTGTTTTTT; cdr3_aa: CASSAEPGTANEKLFF
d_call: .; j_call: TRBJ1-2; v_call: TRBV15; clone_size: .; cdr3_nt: TGTGCCACCAGGCCGACAGTTTCCTATGGCTACACCTTC; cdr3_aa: CATRPTVSYGYTF
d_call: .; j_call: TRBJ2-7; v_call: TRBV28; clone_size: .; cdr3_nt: TGTGCCAGCAGAGCGATCAGCGCTGGCTCCTACGAGCAGTACTTC; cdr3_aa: CASRAISAGSYEQYF
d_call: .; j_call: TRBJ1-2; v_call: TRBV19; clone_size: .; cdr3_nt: TGTGCCAGTACTGAGGGCGGGGGGACCCGATACGACTATGGCTACACCTTC; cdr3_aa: CASTEGGGTRYDYGYTF
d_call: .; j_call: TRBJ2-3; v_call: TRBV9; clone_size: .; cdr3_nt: TGTGCCAGCAGCGTCGGAGGGGTTCGCACAGATACGCAGTATTTT; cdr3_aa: CASSVGGVRTDTQYF
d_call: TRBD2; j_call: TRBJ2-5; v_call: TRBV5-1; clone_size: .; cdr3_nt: TGCGCCAGCAGTCCCGGGACTAGCGGGGGCCGGAGGACCCAGTACTTC; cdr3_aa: CASSPGTSGGRRTQYF
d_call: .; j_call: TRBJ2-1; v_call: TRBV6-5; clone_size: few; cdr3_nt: TGTGCCAGCAGTTATCACAAATCCTACAATGAGCAGTTCTTC; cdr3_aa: CASSYHKSYNEQFF
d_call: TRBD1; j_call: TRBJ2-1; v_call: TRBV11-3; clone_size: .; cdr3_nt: TGTGCCAGCAGCCTCGGCAGGGGGCGTTATGAGCAGTTCTTC; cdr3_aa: CASSLGRGRYEQFF
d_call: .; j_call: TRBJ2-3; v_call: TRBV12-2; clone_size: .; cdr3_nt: TGTGCAAGTCGCTTGCGAAGAACGGGGAAGGCCACAGATACGCAGTATTTT; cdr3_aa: CASRLRRTGKATDTQYF
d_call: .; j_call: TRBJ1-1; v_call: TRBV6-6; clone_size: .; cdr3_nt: TGTGCCAGCAGTACCCTCCCGGCAGGGTGGAACACTGAAGCTTTCTTT; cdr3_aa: CASSTLPAGWNTEAFF
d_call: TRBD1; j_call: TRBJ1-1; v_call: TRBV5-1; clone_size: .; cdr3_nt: TGCGCCAGCAGCCACAGACAGGGGTTCGCTGAAGCTTTCTTT; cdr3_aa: CASSHRQGFAEAFF
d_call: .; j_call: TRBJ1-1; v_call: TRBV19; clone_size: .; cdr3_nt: TGTGCCAGTAGCATTCCCCTGGTCAGGGGCACTGAAGCTTTCTTT; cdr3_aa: CASSIPLVRGTEAFF
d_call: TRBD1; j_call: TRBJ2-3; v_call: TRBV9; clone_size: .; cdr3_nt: TGTGCCAGCAGCGTTGTACAGGGGGCGAGCACAGATACGCAGTATTTT; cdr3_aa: CASSVVQGASTDTQYF
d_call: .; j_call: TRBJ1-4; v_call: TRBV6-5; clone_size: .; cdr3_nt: TGTGCCAGCAGGATCAGATATGAAAAACTGTTTTTT; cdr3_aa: CASRIRYEKLFF
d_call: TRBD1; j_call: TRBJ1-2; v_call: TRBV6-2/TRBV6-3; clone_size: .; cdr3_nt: TGTGCCAGCAGTTACCCCGGGACAGCAACCTATGGCTACACCTTC; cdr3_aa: CASSYPGTATYGYTF
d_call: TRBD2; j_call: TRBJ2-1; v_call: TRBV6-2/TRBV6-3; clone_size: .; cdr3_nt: TGTGCCAGCAGCCGGGTCCCGGGACTAGCATATGAGCAGTTCTTC; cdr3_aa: CASSRVPGLAYEQFF
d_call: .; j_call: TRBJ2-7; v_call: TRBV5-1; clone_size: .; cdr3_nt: TGCGCCAGCAGCTTGCCCGCCTACGAGCAGTACTTC; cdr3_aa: CASSLPAYEQYF
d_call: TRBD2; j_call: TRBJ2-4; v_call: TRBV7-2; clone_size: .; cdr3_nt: TGTGCCAGCAGCCCTGGACTAGCGGGAGGAAACATTCAGTACTTC; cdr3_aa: CASSPGLAGGNIQYF
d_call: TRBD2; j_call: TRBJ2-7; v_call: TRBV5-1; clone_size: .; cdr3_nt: TGCGCCAGCAGCTTGGGACTAGCGGGAGCCTACGAGCAGTACTTC; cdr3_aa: CASSLGLAGAYEQYF
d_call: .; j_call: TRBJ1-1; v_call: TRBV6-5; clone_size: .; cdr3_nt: TGTGCCAGCAGTTACTCCGATACAGGGAACACTGAAGCTTTCTTT; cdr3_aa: CASSYSDTGNTEAFF
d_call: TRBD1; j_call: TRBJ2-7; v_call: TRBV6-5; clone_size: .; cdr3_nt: TGTGCCAGCAGTTCCCTGACAGGGGATAAGCAGTACTTC; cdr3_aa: CASSSLTGDKQYF